The T cell receptor beta chain described here comes from a study of identical twins. The study's findings and limits: Among out-of-frame alpha sequences shared by twins, low generation probability occurred in excess.

Worth noting for this clonotype: Its antigen is unidentified.

Per germline, CDR1 DFQATT and CDR2 SNEGSKA (reference sequence). This CDR3 region has 13 residues. V was shortened by 6 bases and J by 4 bases, with 15 bases between the two germline ends. In TCRdb, the 5' RACE reads were re-called with MiXCR into one record per CDR3 protein. The data contain about 1.7 million distinct CDR3 sequences, around 29% of them singletons. The TCR sequence derives from a newborn girl in good health. This chain connects TRBV20-1 to TRBJ1-1; D is ambiguous. Sequencing used cord blood. In DNA, the CDR3 is TGCAGTGCCTTGGAGATTTGGGGCACTGAAGCTTTCTTT. Protein sequence: CSALEIWGTEAFF.